The 5 T cell receptor beta chains given below trace back to one sample, sequenced in a study of blood T cell repertoires in COVID-19 (dated by TCRdb to about 2020). The method behind the library was the immunoSEQ multiplex PCR assay. The table was pulled from immuneACCESS by TCRdb, which kept in-frame rearrangements only. Such tables lose some clones; where checked, under half of the loss comes from unresolved V genes, and the rest has no known cause. Across this sample there are approximately 240,000 clones, with over 75% seen only once. The biggest ten clones account for about 2.1% of the sample. The specimen was peripheral blood. Source of these receptors: a middle-aged woman who had recovered from COVID-19.

This clone was found once. V usage is TRBV2 and J usage is TRBJ1-4, with D perhaps matching TRBD1 (6 bases). The ends were cut back, 8 bases at V and 3 bases at J, with 7 bases in the middle. This CDR3 region has 12 residues. CDR1 is SNHLY, CDR2 FYNNEI, per germline. The CDR3 DNA follows: TGTGCCAGCTGGACAGCTAATGAAAAACTGTTTTTT. Translating it yields CASWTANEKLFF.

The chain uses TRBV7-8 and TRBJ1-3; D unresolved. The CDR3 has 14 residues. V was cut by 6 bases and J by 3 bases, with 12 bases left in between. The germline V gene encodes CDR1 SGHVS and CDR2 FQNEAQ. CDR3 sequence (DNA): TGTGCCAGCAGTCCGCCCGGGGTTGGAAACACCATATATTTT. It translates to CASSPPGVGNTIYF.

This clone was seen more than once but under ten times. This same CDR3 is encoded by further DNA sequences in the sample. This chain links TRBV5-4 with TRBJ1-2, with D possibly TRBD1 on 6 matching bases. The germline CDR1 and CDR2 sequences are SGHNT and YYREEE (reference sequence). This CDR3 has 13 residues. V lost 2 bases and J lost 4, with 9 bases in between. The CDR3 is CASSLGGSYGYTF. The CDR3 DNA sequence: TGTGCCAGCAGCTTAGGGGGAAGCTATGGCTACACCTTC.

This chain links TRBV6-5 with TRBJ1-5; D not certain. V lost 2 bases and J lost 3, with 11 bases in between. Germline CDR1 MNHEY, CDR2 SVGAGI. The CDR3 totals 15 residues. The CDR3 here is CASSYPKNSNQPQHF. In nucleotides, the CDR3 is TGTGCCAGCAGTTACCCTAAAAACTCCAATCAGCCCCAGCATTTT.

This clone has a handful of counts. The chain carries TRBV5-3 and TRBJ1-4, with D possibly TRBD1 on 6 matching bases. TRBV5-3 is an open reading frame, and its role is uncertain. V was shortened by 3 bases and J by 5 bases, with 17 bases between the two germline ends. This CDR3 is built from 16 residues. CDR3 protein: CARSSPGGAWNEKLFF. Written as DNA, the CDR3 is TGTGCCAGAAGCTCACCCGGGGGGGCCTGGAATGAAAAACTGTTTTTT.